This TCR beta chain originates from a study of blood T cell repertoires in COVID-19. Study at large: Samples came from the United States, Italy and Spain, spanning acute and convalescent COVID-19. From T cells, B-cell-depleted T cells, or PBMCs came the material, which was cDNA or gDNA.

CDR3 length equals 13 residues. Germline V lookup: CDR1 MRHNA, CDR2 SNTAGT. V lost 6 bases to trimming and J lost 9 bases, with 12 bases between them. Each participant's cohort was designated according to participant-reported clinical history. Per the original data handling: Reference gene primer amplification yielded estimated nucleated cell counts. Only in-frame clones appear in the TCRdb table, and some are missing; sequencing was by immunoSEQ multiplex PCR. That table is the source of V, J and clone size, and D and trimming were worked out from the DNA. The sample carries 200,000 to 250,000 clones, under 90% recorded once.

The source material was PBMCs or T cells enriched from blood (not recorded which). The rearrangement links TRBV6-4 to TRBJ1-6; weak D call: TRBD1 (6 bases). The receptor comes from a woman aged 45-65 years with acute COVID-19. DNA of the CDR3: TGTGCCAGCAGACAGGGTTTGGGTTCACCCCTCCACTTT. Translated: CASRQGLGSPLHF.